This T cell receptor (beta chain) was identified during a study of T cell responses to AZD1222 COVID-19 vaccine (dated by TCRdb to about 2021). Broadly, across the study: AZD1222 recipients with second doses at about 4 weeks or about 12 weeks were pooled, because spike-specific TCR depth and breadth did not differ between schedules. A total of more than 230 trial participants underwent TCR sequencing, of whom some 200 had received two doses of AZD1222 and roughly 26 had received two doses of the MenACWY control vaccine. Enrollment into the trials was organized by age into subgroups of 18-55, 56-69 and 70-plus years, and those subgroups contained approximately 160, 26 and 62 TCR-sequenced participants, respectively. The paper's findings and limits, for the study overall: Most participants were white British and females outnumbered males, and the authors suggested that clonal diversity may have been underestimated. A significant rise in spike-specific TCR breadth and depth was observed after two AZD1222 doses relative to day 0 and relative to MenACWY recipients. Reportedly, close to half of the unique spike-specific TCRs recognized epitopes lying outside the regions that are mutated in the B.1.351 and B.1.1.7 variants. Because no day 14 peak-response samples were available, the repertoires could be characterized only after the peak T cell response. Only six AZD1222 recipients were SARS-CoV-2 seropositive at baseline, limiting conclusions about previously exposed vaccinees. In the small 56-69-year group, the increase in depth fell short of significance, most likely because of low power. The whole spike protein was spanned by vaccine-associated CD4 TCRs, and dominant responses were seen in regions 160-218 and 743-854.

The time point label here, explained by the study, means: baseline before first vaccination. Vaccinee samples were obtained from the UK trials COV001 and COV002, which included a single-blind randomized controlled phase 2/3 trial of AZD1222 (ChAdOx1 nCoV-19) in healthy adults. For TCRbeta chain sequencing, PBMC samples were collected from trial participants at day 0 and at day 28 after the second dose. Remarks on this clone: Its specific antigen is unknown. Qualities for individual bases were not recorded, and no much larger clone is one base off.

The CDR3 regions of human TCRbeta chains were analyzed by immunosequencing. Processing in the source paper ran as follows. TCRs in the repertoires were compared against a reference library of SARS-CoV-2-specific TCRs that had been generated with the MIRA antigen-specificity platform. Breadth was defined as the fraction of unique TCRs that were SARS-CoV-2-associated, and depth was defined as the fraction of total T cells that were SARS-CoV-2-associated. Using the MIRA data, every spike-specific TCR was mapped to the spike region that the TCR reacted to and assigned to either a CD4 or a CD8 class. Log10-transformed breadth and depth values were compared by one-way ANOVA with Sidak's multiple comparisons tests. This immuneACCESS table, as held by TCRdb, lists in-frame sequences with V and J called but not all clones. Of the missing ones, under half trace to an unresolved V gene in checked studies; the others have no known cause. V, J and clone size derive from that table, while D and trimming were established from the DNA sequence. This sample is represented by about 99,000 clones; 88% of them were singletons. The top ten clonotypes cover roughly 22% of the sample.

Cut back by 3 bases and 0 bases, the V and J ends lie 0 bases apart. Spanning cysteine to phenylalanine, the CDR3 consists of 11 amino acids. Only the CDR3 part of the read is kept: 33 bases, read in frame from the first base. From a lookup of the germline V gene, CDR1 and CDR2 are SGDLS and YYNGEE. The chain is assembled from TRBV9 and TRBJ1-2; no D segment can be confidently identified. This receptor was obtained from an adult in good health. The sample was peripheral blood, taken on day 0 of AZD1222 vaccination. The CDR3 region reads CASSANYGYTF. The DNA sequence is given as TGTGCCAGCAGCGCTAACTATGGCTACACCTTC.